This T cell receptor beta chain was recovered during a study of blood T cell repertoires in COVID-19. Assay used: immunoSEQ multiplex PCR; TCRdb lists only in-frame clones, some missing. The sample holds hundreds of thousands of clones, 80% to 90% seen once. The sequence was obtained from a woman aged 18 to 35 with acute or convalescent COVID-19. Source material: peripheral blood.

The CDR3 protein is CASSRGTGEYGYTF. CDR3 bases: TGTGCCAGTAGTAGGGGTACAGGGGAGTATGGCTACACCTTC. V gene TRBV19 combines with J gene TRBJ1-2; 7 bases are shared with TRBD1. Germline lookup yields CDR1 LNHDA and CDR2 SQIVND (reference sequence). This CDR3 contains 14 residues. The trim removed 4 bases at V and 5 bases at J, leaving 7 bases unmatched.